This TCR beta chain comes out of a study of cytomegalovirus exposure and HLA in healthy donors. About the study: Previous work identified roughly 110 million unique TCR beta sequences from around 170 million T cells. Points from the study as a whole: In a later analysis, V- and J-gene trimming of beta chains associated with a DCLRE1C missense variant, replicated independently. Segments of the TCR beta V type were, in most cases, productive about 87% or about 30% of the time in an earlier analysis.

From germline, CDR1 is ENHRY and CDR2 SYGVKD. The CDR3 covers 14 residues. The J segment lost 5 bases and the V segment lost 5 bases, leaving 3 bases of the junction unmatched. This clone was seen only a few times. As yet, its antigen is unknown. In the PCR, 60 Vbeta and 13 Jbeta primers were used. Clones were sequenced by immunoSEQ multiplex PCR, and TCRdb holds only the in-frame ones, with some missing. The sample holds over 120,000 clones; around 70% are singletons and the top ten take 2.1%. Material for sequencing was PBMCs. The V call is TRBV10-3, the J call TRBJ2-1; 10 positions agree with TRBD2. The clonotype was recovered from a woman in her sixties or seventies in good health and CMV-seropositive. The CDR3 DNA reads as TGTGCCATCAGTCGGACTAGCGGAAACAATGAGCAGTTCTTC. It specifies CAISRTSGNNEQFF.